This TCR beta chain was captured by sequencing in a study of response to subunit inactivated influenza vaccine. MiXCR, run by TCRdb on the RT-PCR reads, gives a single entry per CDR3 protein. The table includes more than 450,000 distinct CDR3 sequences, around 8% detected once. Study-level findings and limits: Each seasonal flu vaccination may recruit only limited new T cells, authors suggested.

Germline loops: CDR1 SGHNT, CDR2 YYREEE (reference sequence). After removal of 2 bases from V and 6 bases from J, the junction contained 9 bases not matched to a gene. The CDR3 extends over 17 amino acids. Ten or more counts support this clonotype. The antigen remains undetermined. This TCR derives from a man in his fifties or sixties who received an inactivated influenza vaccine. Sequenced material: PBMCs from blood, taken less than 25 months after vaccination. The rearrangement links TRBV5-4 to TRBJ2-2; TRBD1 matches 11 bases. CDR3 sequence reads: CASSLYPGQGGSGELFF. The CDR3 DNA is TGTGCCAGCAGCTTATACCCGGGACAGGGGGGATCCGGGGAGCTGTTTTTT.